Shown below are 5 T cell receptor beta chains from a single sample sequenced in a study of metastatic and nonmetastatic thyroid tumors. The entire patient cohort was treatment-naive prior to thyroid surgery. TCRdb re-analyzed the PCR reads using MiXCR. Of about 41,000 clones listed, 28% are singletons. Sequencing was done on a sample of blood. The receptors here all came from a male donor with papillary thyroid cancer or a benign thyroid nodule (not recorded which). Some clones in this sample may be carry-over from other donors' samples.

The chain is built from TRBV20-1 and TRBJ1-5, with 9 bases identical to TRBD1. With V trimmed by 0 bases and J by 6 bases, 9 bases remained unmatched. The germline gives CDR1 DFQATT, CDR2 SNEGSKA (reference sequence). This CDR3 has 16 residues. CDR3 in DNA: TGCAGTGCTAGAGACAGTGACAGGGGGGAGGGTCAGCCCCAGCATTTT. This translates into CSARDSDRGEGQPQHF.

This clone was observed at least ten times. This chain links TRBV6-2 or TRBV6-3 with TRBJ2-1, with D hard to call. The V and J ends lost 4 bases and 8 bases respectively, with 15 bases between them. The CDR3 spans 14 residues. Germline-derived CDR1 and CDR2 are MNHEY and SVGEGT. CDR3 in DNA: TGTGCCAGCAGTTCCCCGGACCCCCCCGATGAGCAGTTCTTC. It specifies CASSSPDPPDEQFF.

This clone is medium-sized. The chain uses TRBV6-8 and TRBJ2-1, with 7 positions matching TRBD2. The trim removed 8 bases at V and 2 bases at J, leaving 6 bases unmatched. CDR3 length: 14 amino acids. The germline V gene has CDR1 MNHGY and CDR2 SAAAGT. In DNA form, the CDR3 reads TGTGCCAGCGCCAAAGCGGGACCCTACAATGAGCAGTTCTTC. This translates into CASAKAGPYNEQFF.

This clone was detected many times. The chain combines TRBV20-1 with TRBJ2-2, with 7 bases lining up with TRBD2. The CDR3 loop spans 14 amino acids. CDR1 DFQATT and CDR2 SNEGSKA come from the germline V gene (reference sequence). Trimming at V came to 4 bases and at J to 0 bases, leaving 2 bases not matched to a gene. The CDR3: CSAKGLSNTGELFF. In DNA form, the CDR3 reads TGCAGTGCTAAGGGACTATCGAACACCGGGGAGCTGTTTTTT.

Note on this clone: This CDR3 fails to terminate in the conserved phenylalanine or tryptophan, so it likely reflects a read error. The DNA is left out, because the CDR3 cannot be placed on it with certainty; the CDR3 is given as TCRdb lists it. CDR3 loop: CACVRDGQNIHYV. The chain carries TRBV30 and TRBJ2-4; the table's D call, TRBD2, has no DNA check behind it. Germline V gene sequence: CDR1 GTSNPN, CDR2 SVGIG (reference sequence). A total of 13 residues make up the CDR3, ends included.